This TCR beta chain is drawn from a study of monozygotic twins with inflammatory bowel disease. Germline V gives CDR1 DFQATT, CDR2 SNEGSKA (reference sequence). CDR3 length equals 14 residues. Findings and limits, study-wide: Healthy twins shared more clonotypes with others than IBD patients, most markedly active ones. Concordant and discordant twins showed no difference in repertoire similarity, possibly from limited power.

Researchers collected roughly 2.3 ml of blood per donor. On this clonotype itself: The target antigen is unknown.

The cDNA of both the TCRalpha and TCRbeta chains was subjected to two nested PCRs of roughly 15 and 9 cycles. With the 5' RACE reads reprocessed, TCRdb shows one record per CDR3 protein and no DNA. Its clone listing holds approximately 120,000 distinct CDR3 sequences. Sample: blood. The chain links TRBV20-1 to TRBJ2-1; the D call from TCRdb, TRBD2, cannot be confirmed without DNA. The sequence was collected from a human donor with ulcerative colitis or Crohn's disease, or a healthy co-twin of an affected twin (not recorded which). The CDR3 loop reads CSAREASGLNEQFF.